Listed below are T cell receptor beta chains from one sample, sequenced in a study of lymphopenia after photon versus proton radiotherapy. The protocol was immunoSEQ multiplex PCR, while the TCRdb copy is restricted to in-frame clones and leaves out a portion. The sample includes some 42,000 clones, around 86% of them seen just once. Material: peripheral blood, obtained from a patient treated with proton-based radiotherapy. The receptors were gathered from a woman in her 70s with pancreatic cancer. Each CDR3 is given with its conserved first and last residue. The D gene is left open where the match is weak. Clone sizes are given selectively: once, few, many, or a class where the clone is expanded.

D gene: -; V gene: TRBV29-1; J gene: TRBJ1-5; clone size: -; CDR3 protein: CSVDQGQPQHF; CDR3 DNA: TGCAGCGTTGATCAGGGCCAGCCCCAGCATTTT
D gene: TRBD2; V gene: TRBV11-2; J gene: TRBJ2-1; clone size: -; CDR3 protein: CASVGSSGSYEQFF; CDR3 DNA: TGTGCCAGCGTCGGATCTAGCGGGAGCTATGAGCAGTTCTTC
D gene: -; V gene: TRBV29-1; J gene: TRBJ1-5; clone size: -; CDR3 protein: CSAWTDFNQPQHF; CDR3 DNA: TGCAGCGCATGGACAGACTTCAATCAGCCCCAGCATTTT
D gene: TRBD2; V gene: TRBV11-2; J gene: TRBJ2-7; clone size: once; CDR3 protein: CASSLESGSSYEQYF; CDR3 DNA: TGTGCCAGCAGCTTAGAGAGCGGGAGTTCCTACGAGCAGTACTTC
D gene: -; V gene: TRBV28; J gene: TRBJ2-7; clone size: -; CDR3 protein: CASSRYPTYEQYF; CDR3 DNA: TGTGCCAGCAGCCGGTACCCGACCTACGAGCAGTACTTC
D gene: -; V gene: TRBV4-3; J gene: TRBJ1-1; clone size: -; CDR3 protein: CASSQDQAGGTEAFF; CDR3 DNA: TGCGCCAGCAGCCAAGATCAGGCAGGAGGCACTGAAGCTTTCTTT
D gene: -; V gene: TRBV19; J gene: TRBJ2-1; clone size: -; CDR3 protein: CASSIDRGYNEQFF; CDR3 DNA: TGTGCCAGTAGTATAGATCGGGGTTACAATGAGCAGTTCTTC
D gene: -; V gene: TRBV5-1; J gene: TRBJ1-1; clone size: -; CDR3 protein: CASSPRGENTEAFF; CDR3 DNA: TGCGCCAGCTCACCCCGAGGGGAAAACACTGAAGCTTTCTTT
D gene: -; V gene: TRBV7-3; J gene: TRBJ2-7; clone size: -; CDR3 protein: CASSLEGGSSYEQYF; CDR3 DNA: TGTGCCAGCAGCTTAGAAGGTGGTTCCTCCTACGAGCAGTACTTC
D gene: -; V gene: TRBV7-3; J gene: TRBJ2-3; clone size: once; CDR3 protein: CASSASSASTDTQYF; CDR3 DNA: TGTGCCAGCAGCGCCTCTAGCGCTAGCACAGATACGCAGTATTTT
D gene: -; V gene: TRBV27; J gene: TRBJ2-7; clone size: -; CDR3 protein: CASSHTRAGDGKYF; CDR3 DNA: TGTGCCAGCAGCCATACCCGGGCAGGGGATGGGAAGTACTTC
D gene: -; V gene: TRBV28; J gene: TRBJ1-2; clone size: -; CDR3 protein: CASSRDGRLGGYTF; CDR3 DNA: TGTGCCAGCAGTCGGGACGGACGATTGGGGGGCTACACCTTC
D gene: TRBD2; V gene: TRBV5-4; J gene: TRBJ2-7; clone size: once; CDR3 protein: CASSLLSGGPDEQYF; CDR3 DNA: TGTGCCAGCAGCTTGCTCTCGGGAGGGCCGGATGAGCAGTACTTC
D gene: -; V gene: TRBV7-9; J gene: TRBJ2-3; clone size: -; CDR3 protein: CASRAGDTQYF; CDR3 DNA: TGTGCCAGCAGGGCGGGGGATACGCAGTATTTT
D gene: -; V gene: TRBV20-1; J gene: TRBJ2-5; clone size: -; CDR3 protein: CSAGEETQYF; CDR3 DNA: TGCAGTGCGGGAGAAGAGACCCAGTACTTC
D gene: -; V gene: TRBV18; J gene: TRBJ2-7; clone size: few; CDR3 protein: CASSPPRSGNYYEQYF; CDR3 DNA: TGTGCCAGCTCACCACCAAGGTCCGGAAATTACTACGAGCAGTACTTC
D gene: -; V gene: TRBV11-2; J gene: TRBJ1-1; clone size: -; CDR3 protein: CATFHSGQPNTEAFF; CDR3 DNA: TGTGCCACCTTTCACTCGGGCCAACCAAACACTGAAGCTTTCTTT
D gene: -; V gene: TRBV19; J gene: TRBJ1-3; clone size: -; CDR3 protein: CASRIGGSSGNTIYF; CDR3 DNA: TGTGCCAGTAGAATCGGAGGGAGCTCTGGAAACACCATATATTTT
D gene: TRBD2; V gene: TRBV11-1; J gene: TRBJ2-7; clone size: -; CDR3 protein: CASSPLGGTHYEQYF; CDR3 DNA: TGTGCCAGCAGCCCCCTCGGGGGGACTCATTACGAGCAGTACTTC
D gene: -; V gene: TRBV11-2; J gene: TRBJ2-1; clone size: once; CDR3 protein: CASSLGRNEQFF; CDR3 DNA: TGTGCCAGCAGCTTAGGTCGTAATGAGCAGTTCTTC